Sequencing of this T cell receptor beta chain was carried out in a study of T-cell reconstitution after alpha-beta-depleted transplantation in children. Unique molecular identifiers were incorporated during preparation of the TCRbeta library. TCRdb independently ran MiXCR on the PCR reads; one entry per CDR3 protein. The sample lists some 840,000 distinct CDR3 sequences; 16% were seen once. CDR1 MGHDK and CDR2 SYGVNS come from the germline V gene. Trimming removed 0 bases from V and 3 bases from J, with 10 bases in between. This CDR3 comprises 15 residues. This TCR was recovered from a male patient younger than 18 who had a stem cell transplant for acute lymphoblastic leukemia, so the T cells may come from the graft donor. Material: PBMCs, mostly from graft donor cells, obtained 360 days after TCRalphabeta/CD19-depleted stem cell transplant. The rearrangement uses TRBV25-1 and TRBJ2-3; D may be TRBD2 (6 bases). The CDR3 region is CASSEYGGATDTQYF. In DNA, the CDR3 is TGTGCCAGCAGTGAATACGGAGGGGCGACAGATACGCAGTATTTT.